A selection of T cell receptor beta chains follows, all from one sample in a study of CD8 T cells in Susac syndrome. TCRdb called the immunoSEQ multiplex PCR reads again in MiXCR, with one record for every CDR3 protein. The table has fewer than 85,000 distinct CDR3 sequences, approximately 93% seen once; the top ten hold about 0.5%. Material: CD8+ T cells from PBMCs. These receptors all stem from a human donor with Susac syndrome. Each CDR3 is given with its conserved first and last residue. Each record gives: D gene, J gene, clone size, V gene, CDR3 DNA, CDR3 protein. The D gene is left open where the match is weak. Size values are once, few and many counts, or a class for expanded clones, and some rows have none.

TRBD2	TRBJ2-3	once	TRBV6-2/TRBV6-3	TGTGCCAGCAGTTTGACTAGCGGCCTGGATACGCAGTATTTT	CASSLTSGLDTQYF
.	TRBJ2-3	.	TRBV5-1	TGCGCCAGCAGCTTGGCTCGTACGCAGTATTTT	CASSLARTQYF
TRBD1	TRBJ2-7	.	TRBV19	TGTGCCAGTAGTATAGATCGGGACAGGGGGCCCAACGAGCAGTACTTC	CASSIDRDRGPNEQYF
TRBD2	TRBJ2-1	.	TRBV9	TGTGCCAGCAGCGTAGCGACTAGCGGGGCTCGTGAGCAGTTCTTC	CASSVATSGAREQFF
.	TRBJ2-7	.	TRBV9	TGTGCCAGCAGCGTCATGGCCAAGCAGTACTTC	CASSVMAKQYF
TRBD1	TRBJ2-7	.	TRBV11-2	TGTGCCAGCAGCTTATGGGGACAGCCGTACGAGCAGTACTTC	CASSLWGQPYEQYF
TRBD2	TRBJ2-6	.	TRBV14	TGTGCCAGCAGCCACCGTAGCGGGGTTGCCTACTCTGGGGCCAACGTCCTGACTTTC	CASSHRSGVAYSGANVLTF
TRBD2	TRBJ2-7	.	TRBV5-1	TGCGCCAGCAGCTTCTCCGGGACTAGCGCCTACGAGCAGTACTTC	CASSFSGTSAYEQYF
.	TRBJ2-7	.	TRBV7-9	TGTGCCAGCAGCTTTAGGGTCGGACCCTACGAGCAGTACTTC	CASSFRVGPYEQYF
TRBD1	TRBJ2-1	.	TRBV7-9	TGTGCCAGCAGCGGGGCCGGGACAGAAAACAATGAGCAGTTCTTC	CASSGAGTENNEQFF
.	TRBJ1-2	once	TRBV20-1	TGCAGTGCTGGGAATTCCGGCTACACCTTC	CSAGNSGYTF
.	TRBJ2-7	.	TRBV9	TGTGCCAGCAGCCCCCCAGGTGCTTTCTACGAGCAGTACTTC	CASSPPGAFYEQYF
.	TRBJ2-5	.	TRBV20-1	TGCAGTGCTAGAGAACCCAGGGGGGAAGAGACCCAGTACTTC	CSAREPRGEETQYF
TRBD2	TRBJ2-7	.	TRBV28	TGTGCCAGCAGTGGACTTGCGGGGGGGGACGAGCAGTACTTC	CASSGLAGGDEQYF
TRBD2	TRBJ2-7	.	TRBV11-2	TGTGCCAGCAGCTTAGTCCGACCGGGGGGGATATACGAGCAGTACTTC	CASSLVRPGGIYEQYF
TRBD1	TRBJ2-7	.	TRBV29-1	TGCAGCGTTGAGGAGGGGGGACAGGGTTACGAGCAGTACTTC	CSVEEGGQGYEQYF
TRBD2	TRBJ2-1	.	TRBV5-4	TGTGCCAGCAGCCTTAGCGGGGGCCTTAACAATGAGCAGTTCTTC	CASSLSGGLNNEQFF
.	TRBJ1-1	.	TRBV19	TGTGCCAGTAAGTTGGTACAGAACACTGAAGCTTTCTTT	CASKLVQNTEAFF
.	TRBJ1-2	.	TRBV7-2	TGTGCCAGCAGCCCAAGGGCGCATGGCTACACCTTC	CASSPRAHGYTF
.	TRBJ1-2	.	TRBV7-9	TGTGCCGCTCGGAGGGTCGACTATGGCTACACCTTC	CAARRVDYGYTF
.	TRBJ2-1	.	TRBV4-1	TGCGCCAGCAGCCAAGAAGGGGGGTTAGCCCGAGGATACAATGAGCAGTTCTTC	CASSQEGGLARGYNEQFF
.	TRBJ1-4	.	TRBV7-8	TGTGCCAGCAGCTTAGATGTAGGGAAGAAGAAACTGTTTTTT	CASSLDVGKKKLFF
.	TRBJ2-2	.	TRBV7-6	TGTGCCAGCAGCTCCCTTCTGGATACCGGGGAGCTGTTTTTT	CASSSLLDTGELFF
TRBD2	TRBJ2-7	.	TRBV4-1	TGCGCCAGCAGCCAAGAAGGCGGGGGGCCCCGCGAGCAGTACTTC	CASSQEGGGPREQYF
.	TRBJ1-2	.	TRBV14	TGTGCCAGCAGCCAAGTCAGCGGGGCGGGGTATGGCTACACCTTC	CASSQVSGAGYGYTF
.	TRBJ2-3	.	TRBV6-4	TGTGCCAGCAGTGGGGTAGCGGATAGCACAGATACGCAGTATTTT	CASSGVADSTDTQYF
.	TRBJ2-2	.	TRBV9	TGTGCCAGCACCCCCGCGGGCGAAAGGCGCACCGGGGAGCTGTTTTTT	CASTPAGERRTGELFF
.	TRBJ1-4	.	TRBV9	TGTGCCAGCAGCGCTCGCCCTTTGAGGTCAGGCGCGGATGAAAAACTGTTTTTT	CASSARPLRSGADEKLFF
.	TRBJ2-7	.	TRBV5-1	TGCGCCAGCAGCTTGGCCTTCAGGGCAAACGAGCAGTACTTC	CASSLAFRANEQYF
.	TRBJ2-3	.	TRBV7-9	TGTGCCAGCAGCTTTGAGGGAGGAAGAGATACGCAGTATTTT	CASSFEGGRDTQYF
TRBD2	TRBJ2-7	.	TRBV10-3	TGTGCCATCAGTGATAGCGGGGGAACCTACGAGCAGTACTTC	CAISDSGGTYEQYF
.	TRBJ1-2	.	TRBV12-3/TRBV12-4	TGTGCCAGCAGTTTGTATCAGACTAACTATGGCTACACCTTC	CASSLYQTNYGYTF
.	TRBJ1-2	.	TRBV5-4	TGTGCCAGCAGCTTACGGCTCGCTAACTATGGCTACACCTTC	CASSLRLANYGYTF
.	TRBJ2-7	.	TRBV20-1	TGCAGTGCTTCCCCGGGGCAGGGAAGAGACGAGCAGTACTTC	CSASPGQGRDEQYF
TRBD1	TRBJ2-7	.	TRBV6-4	TGTGCCAGCAGTGACACTCCGGGACAGCGGATTTACGAGCAGTACTTC	CASSDTPGQRIYEQYF